These 22 T cell receptor beta chains share one sample of origin, sequenced in a study of PD-L1 blockade in urothelial cancer. Time point given: pretreatment peripheral blood. Assay used: immunoSEQ multiplex PCR; TCRdb lists only in-frame clones, some missing. Of tens of thousands of clones in the sample, about four fifths were seen once. The input for sequencing was PBMCs, taken around atezolizumab (anti-PD-L1) treatment. Every receptor here comes from an older woman with urothelial cancer.

The V and J genes are TRBV4-3 and TRBJ1-2, with TRBD1 matching over 9 bases. V was clipped by 0 bases and J by 5 bases; unmatched bases: 1. The CDR3 has 14 amino acids. Germline values: CDR1 LGHNA, CDR2 YSLEER. CDR3 sequence reads: CASSQEGTGYGYTF. CDR3 DNA: TGCGCCAGCAGCCAAGAGGGGACAGGGTATGGCTACACCTTC.

The rearrangement links TRBV9 to TRBJ2-7, with a tentative D call TRBD1 (5 bases). The CDR3 is 14 residues long. Germline V gene data show CDR1 as SGDLS and CDR2 as YYNGEE. V was trimmed by 0 bases and J by 2 bases, leaving 9 bases between them. The CDR3 DNA is TGTGCCAGCAGCGTAGGGGCAGGGCCCTACGAGCAGTACTTC. Translation: CASSVGAGPYEQYF.

This chain joins TRBV28 and TRBJ1-2, with D unresolved. V lost 1 base and J 9 bases, leaving 15 bases between the germline ends. Per germline, CDR1 MDHEN and CDR2 SYDVKM. The CDR3 has 14 amino acids. CDR3 sequence: CASSLSYGPIRYTF. CDR3 bases: TGTGCCAGCAGTTTATCTTACGGTCCTATCCGCTACACCTTC.

CDR3 coding DNA: TGTGCCAGCAGTTTCCGCCCTACTAGCGGACGGTGGGAGCAGTACTTC. Translating it yields CASSFRPTSGRWEQYF. The rearrangement links TRBV6-5 to TRBJ2-7; 8 bases fit TRBD2. Germline trimming cut 4 bases from V and 7 bases from J; bases unmatched to any gene: 15. Germline V gives CDR1 MNHEY, CDR2 SVGAGI. This CDR3 comprises 16 residues.

A single count supports this clone. V gene TRBV23-1 combines with J gene TRBJ2-3; the match to TRBD1 covers 7 bases. TRBV23-1 is an ORF for which the function is uncertain. Unmatched junction bases numbered 13, after V lost 2 bases and J lost 8 bases. There are 16 residues in the CDR3. The CDR3 region has the DNA TGCGCCAGCAGTCAAGAGTTGAGGGGGCATTTTCGTACGCAGTATTTT. It codes for CASSQELRGHFRTQYF.

The rearrangement joins TRBV2 to TRBJ2-1; D possibly corresponds to TRBD1 (6 bases). This CDR3 spans 15 amino acids. The V gene lost 7 bases and the J gene lost 1 base, with 14 bases spanning the gap. Germline V gene lookup returns CDR1 SNHLY and CDR2 FYNNEI. CDR3 DNA: TGTGCCAGCATGGTGGGGGCGCCGTCCTACAATGAGCAGTTCTTC. Translated, it gives CASMVGAPSYNEQFF.

The chain is built from TRBV5-1 and TRBJ2-1; a possible D gene is TRBD2 (7 bases). This CDR3 has 16 amino acids. The germline V gene encodes CDR1 SGHRS and CDR2 YFSETQ. Trimming removed 3 bases from V and 0 bases from J, with 13 bases in between. DNA for the CDR3: TGCGCCAGCAGCTGGGGGGGCAGGTCCTCCTACAATGAGCAGTTCTTC. Translated, it gives CASSWGGRSSYNEQFF.

V usage is TRBV19 and J usage is TRBJ1-1; unclear D gene. The CDR3 extends over 14 amino acids. Germline values: CDR1 LNHDA, CDR2 SQIVND (reference sequence). V was trimmed by 4 bases and J by 7 bases, leaving 16 bases between them. The CDR3 here is CASSTRTEAREAFF. Written as DNA, the CDR3 is TGTGCCAGTAGTACAAGGACGGAGGCGCGTGAAGCTTTCTTT.

This clone was found once. V gene TRBV20-1 combines with J gene TRBJ2-3; 8 bases map to TRBD2. Per the germline V gene, CDR1 is DFQATT and CDR2 is SNEGSKA (reference sequence). The CDR3 sequence is 11 residues long. CDR3 loop: CTAGGTDTQYF. The CDR3 region has the DNA TGCACAGCGGGGGGCACAGATACGCAGTATTTT.

The chain recombines TRBV27 with TRBJ2-7; 9 bases align to TRBD1. Germline V gene data show CDR1 as MNHEY and CDR2 as SMNVEV (reference sequence). The V and J ends lost 5 bases and 7 bases, in that order; junction bases with no gene match: 15. The CDR3 extends over 16 amino acids. The CDR3 region has the DNA TGTGCCAGCAGTCCCGGGGTGGGACAGGGCCTTAGTGAGCAGTACTTC. It translates to CASSPGVGQGLSEQYF.

This clone came up a few times. The V call is TRBV10-2, the J call TRBJ2-7; possible D gene TRBD1, 6 bases. The CDR3 extends over 11 amino acids. V lost 2 bases to trimming and J lost 7 bases, with 6 bases between them. Germline loops: CDR1 WSHSY, CDR2 SAAADI. The CDR3 nucleotides are TGCGCCAGCAGTGAGAGGGGGGAGCAGTACTTC. Protein product: CASSERGEQYF.

DNA for the CDR3: TGTGCCAGTAGTATCGGCAGGGGGTTGGGCGAGCAGTACTTC. Translating it yields CASSIGRGLGEQYF. This rearrangement joins TRBV19 to TRBJ2-7; TRBD1 aligns across 7 bases. This CDR3 is 14 amino acids long. Germline V gives CDR1 LNHDA, CDR2 SQIVND (reference sequence). V was clipped by 3 bases and J by 6 bases; unmatched bases: 8.

The chain recombines TRBV4-1 with TRBJ1-1, with 8 bases fitting TRBD1. The V and J ends lost 3 bases and 4 bases, in that order; junction bases with no gene match: 4. This CDR3 is built from 14 residues. The V gene's germline CDR1 is MGHRA and CDR2 YSYEKL. The CDR3 protein is CASSQLQGGTEAFF. Written as DNA, the CDR3 is TGCGCCAGCAGCCAGTTACAGGGGGGCACTGAAGCTTTCTTT.

This clone was seen a single time. V is TRBV7-6 and J is TRBJ2-5; the match to TRBD2 covers 10 bases. The CDR3 contains 16 residues. Trimming removed 4 bases from V and 5 bases from J; junction bases left unmatched: 10. Germline CDR1 SGHVS, CDR2 FNYEAQ. CDR3 protein: CASSSGAAGGPETQYF. In nucleotides, the CDR3 is TGTGCCAGCAGCTCCGGGGCAGCGGGGGGGCCGGAGACCCAGTACTTC.

The chain has TRBV27 and TRBJ2-7; maybe TRBD2 (6 bases). Trimming stripped 6 bases from V and 2 bases from J, with 14 bases between. The CDR3 is 14 residues long. Germline V gene data show CDR1 as MNHEY and CDR2 as SMNVEV (reference sequence). For the CDR3, the DNA is TGTGCCAGCAGACGAGGGAGGTCCGCCTACGAGCAGTACTTC. This codes for CASRRGRSAYEQYF.

The chain uses TRBV27 and TRBJ2-2; D is undetermined. V lost 5 bases and J 5 bases, leaving 9 bases between the germline ends. The germline gives CDR1 MNHEY, CDR2 SMNVEV (reference sequence). The CDR3 is made up of 13 amino acids. Written as DNA, the CDR3 is TGTGCCAGCAGTGGTACGCGAACCGGGGAGCTGTTTTTT. Translating gives CASSGTRTGELFF.

This rearrangement joins TRBV27 to TRBJ1-2; 9 nucleotides match TRBD1. The V gene's germline CDR1 is MNHEY and CDR2 SMNVEV (reference sequence). The ends lost 5 bases at V and 1 base at J; junction bases unmatched: 8. This CDR3 is 16 amino acids long. In DNA form, the CDR3 reads TGTGCCAGCAGTGCCCGGGACAGGGATTTTAACTATGGCTACACCTTC. Encoded protein: CASSARDRDFNYGYTF.

This sequence joins TRBV9 and TRBJ2-7; 10 bases map to TRBD1. The V segment lost 3 bases and the J segment 5 bases; nucleotides outside the gene matches: 8. The germline gives CDR1 SGDLS, CDR2 YYNGEE. The CDR3 covers 15 residues. The CDR3 DNA reads TGTGCCAGCAGCGAGATGACAGGGGGCCCCAACGAGCAGTACTTC. As protein: CASSEMTGGPNEQYF.

The chain recombines TRBV7-9 with TRBJ2-2; possibly TRBD1 for D (8 bases). Trimming took 5 bases from V and 6 from J, leaving 25 bases between them. Germline lookup yields CDR1 SEHNR and CDR2 FQNEAQ (reference sequence). This CDR3 is 18 amino acids long. CDR3 DNA: TGTGCCAGCAGCCCCCCAGGGGGGGGTTCGACAGGGGCCGGGGAGCTGTTTTTT. This gives the protein CASSPPGGGSTGAGELFF.

The V and J genes are TRBV5-6 and TRBJ1-2; TRBD1 matches at 12 bases. The CDR3 is 14 amino acids. Germline values: CDR1 SGHDT, CDR2 YYEEEE. J lost 8 bases, V lost 4 bases, and 6 bases had no gene match. CDR3 protein: CASSQRDRGHGYTF. The CDR3 DNA is TGTGCCAGCAGCCAAAGGGACAGGGGGCACGGCTACACCTTC.

The gene calls are TRBV9 and TRBJ2-5; 7 positions agree with TRBD1. Germline V gene sequence: CDR1 SGDLS, CDR2 YYNGEE. The CDR3 spans 15 residues. The junction had 14 bases not matched to a gene; V was cut back by 5 bases and J by 7 bases. CDR3 nucleotide sequence: TGTGCCAGCAGTGCCCTCGGGGACAGCGAGGGGACCCAGTACTTC. Protein: CASSALGDSEGTQYF.

The chain uses TRBV6-1 and TRBJ2-1; 10 bases are shared with TRBD2. CDR1 MNHNS and CDR2 SASEGT come from the germline V gene. The CDR3 length is 14 residues. J was trimmed by 7 bases and V by 6 bases; bases with no gene match: 6. The CDR3 region has the DNA TGTGCCAGCAGGCTCAGCGGGGGGGTGAATGAGCAGTTCTTC. Its translation: CASRLSGGVNEQFF.